The T cell receptor beta chain described here comes from a study of brain metastases from non-small cell lung cancer (dated 2019 in TCRdb). Looking at the study overall: In non-small-cell lung cancer patients, the researchers characterized the immune microenvironment of brain metastases and primary tumors that had been resected as matched pairs. General findings and caveats noted by the study authors: T-cell infiltration was lower in brain metastases than in primary tumors (P < 0.001). T-cell clones were apparently expanded in almost 65% of brain metastases relative to the matched primary tumors. Paired brain metastases and primary tumors largely shared TCR repertoires, although T-cell densities in the metastases were sparse.

A cohort of about 39 patients with surgically resected non-small-cell lung cancer, for whom both primary tumor and brain metastasis specimens were available, was included. The tumor specimens consisted of archival formalin-fixed, paraffin-embedded tissues. Trimming takes 3 bases off V and 6 bases off J; junction bases not matched to a gene: 8. CDR1 and CDR2 are read off the germline V gene as MNHNS and SASEGT. Including the terminal cysteine and phenylalanine, the CDR3 comprises 15 residues. The kept DNA is CDR3 alone, 45 bases in frame from the first base. The method was the immunoSEQ multiplex PCR assay. T-cell receptor beta chain repertoire sequencing was performed alongside a 770-gene immune expression panel. In its TCRdb copy, this immuneACCESS table keeps in-frame sequences only and misses some clones. Where compared with another copy, unresolved V genes explain less than half of these, and the others have no known cause. The sample table holds more than 1,500 clones, of which 91% were seen once. Of the sample, 4% to 5% is held by the ten largest clones.

This clone was detected once. The specificity of this receptor is unknown. No base quality information exists; no much larger clone differs at one position. Sequencing was performed on primary lung tumor tissue. The cell subset or site label of this sample denotes: primary lung tumor paired with brain metastasis. The sequence was obtained from a donor aged 40 or older with non-small cell lung cancer. The chain couples TRBV6-1 to TRBJ1-5; TRBD1 agrees with 7 junctional bases. The nucleotide sequence reads as follows: TGTGCCAGCAGTGACCGACAGGGCAGGAGTCAGCCCCAGCATTTT. Translated, it gives CASSDRQGRSQPQHF.